The entry that follows covers one T cell receptor (beta chain) sequence. The antigen remains unidentified. The sample originates from a study of CD8+ T cells in alopecia areata. Study-wide findings and caveats: Possibly because of HLA-related factors, TCR sharing was less clear across patients than in mice. Alphabeta T cells residing in normal skin are also sequenced in scalp samples.

This sample's treatment: oral pan-JAK inhibitor, 5-10 mg twice daily. The length of the CDR3 is 16 residues. Germline CDR1 reads GTSNPN; CDR2 reads SVGIG (reference sequence). Trimming removed 3 bases at V and 1 base at J, with 16 bases between. Sequencing used cDNA as its template, made by extracting RNA and reverse transcribing it. The data were produced by immunoSEQ multiplex PCR, yet TCRdb's version contains in-frame clones alone and is incomplete. The table lists 200,000 to 250,000 clones, approximately 72% of them singletons. The source material was CD4+ T cells sorted from blood, sampled at week 44, from a patient treated with tofacitinib. V gene TRBV30 combines with J gene TRBJ1-5; D uncertain. This receptor was obtained from a human donor with alopecia areata. CDR3 region: CAWSSTPGRSNQPQHF. CDR3 DNA: TGTGCCTGGAGCTCAACCCCGGGAAGAAGCAATCAGCCCCAGCATTTT.